The present T cell receptor (beta chain) was sequenced within a study of beta chain features in type 1 diabetes. About the study: Examined across all samples were over 85 million sorted cells.

The ends were cut back, 9 bases at V and 3 bases at J, with 18 bases in the middle. Per germline, CDR1 SGHAT and CDR2 FQDESV (reference sequence). This CDR3 is built from 15 residues. All of the isolated RNA was reverse transcribed, so expressed TCRB transcripts were sequenced. Roughly 3.6 million reads per sample were averaged for naive, central memory and regulatory samples. Sequencing used immunoSEQ multiplex PCR; TCRdb keeps in-frame clones, though not all of them. The sample includes under 900,000 clones, about a sixth of them seen just once. General study points: Among all four CD4+ subsets, Type 1 diabetes patients had TCRB CDR3s that were moderately but significantly shorter. For cells with high TCR expression, cDNA sequencing could yield over-representation.

This clone was observed a handful of times. Antigen unknown. The J gene is TRBJ2-1, the V gene TRBV11-1; perhaps TRBD1 as D (5 bases). Material: naive CD4+ T cells from blood. This TCR was recovered from a woman between 18 and 29 years old in good health. In DNA, the CDR3 is TGTGCCAGTACAAAAGGGGTAGAAAGCTACAATGAGCAGTTCTTC. Protein product: CASTKGVESYNEQFF.